The clone carrying this TCR beta chain was recorded a few times. These data are taken from a study of patients and donors after allogeneic stem cell transplantation. TCRdb recomputed calls from the RT-PCR reads with MiXCR, one row per CDR3 protein. Here the sample spans 90,000 to 130,000 distinct CDR3 sequences, over 30% being singletons. Germline CDR1 and CDR2: SGHAT and FQNNGV. CDR3 size: 17 residues. Trimming took 0 bases from V and 2 from J, leaving 14 bases between them. This clonotype originated in a human donor who was either an allogeneic HSCT recipient or a stem cell or donor lymphocyte infusion donor (not recorded which). It is not recorded whose cells these are; they may come from a transplant donor. The chain recombines TRBV11-2 with TRBJ2-1; no clear D. The sample taken for sequencing was blood, either unsorted or a sorted T cell fraction (not recorded which). CDR3 nucleotide sequence: TGTGCCAGCAGCTTAGATCGGTATTACCACCCCTACAATGAGCAGTTCTTC. Translating it yields CASSLDRYYHPYNEQFF.